This TCR beta chain was recovered during a study of T cell repertoires in cytomegalovirus infection. Whole-study context: CMV epitopes, recently identified HLA-C-restricted and well-studied HLA-B-restricted, were used. Through public TCR beta signatures, both CMV infection and matching HLA type were indicated.

Concerning this clonotype: Its cognate antigen is unknown.

The CDR3 consists of 16 residues. Trimming took 8 bases from V and 2 from J, leaving 19 bases between them. Germline CDR1 SNHLY, CDR2 FYNNEI. One entry per CDR3 protein, called by TCRdb with MiXCR from the reads. The repertoire holds around 340,000 distinct CDR3 sequences, with around 29% as singletons. Study-level results: Adding up the frequency of public TCR beta families identified people who carried CMV plus the relevant HLA. The ex vivo response was dominated by HLA-C-restricted CMV-specific TCR beta clonotypes.

Sequencing used cultured PBMCs, obtained from culture after CMV antigen stimulation. The receptor was derived from a human donor in good health (CMV status not recorded). Some clones in this sample may be carry-over from other donors' samples. The chain has TRBV2 and TRBJ1-3; D possibly corresponds to TRBD1 (5 bases). CDR3 region: CASSWMSSGPGNTIYF. The CDR3 DNA is TGTGCCAGCTCTTGGATGTCCTCAGGGCCTGGAAACACCATATATTTT. Complete variable domain (other parts from reference TRBV2 and TRBJ1-3): EPEVTQTPSHQVTQMGQEVILRCVPISNHLYFYWYRQILGQKVEFLVSFYNNEISEKSEIFDDQFSVERPDGSNFTLKIRSTKLEDSAMYFCASSWMSSGPGNTIYFGEGSWLTVV.